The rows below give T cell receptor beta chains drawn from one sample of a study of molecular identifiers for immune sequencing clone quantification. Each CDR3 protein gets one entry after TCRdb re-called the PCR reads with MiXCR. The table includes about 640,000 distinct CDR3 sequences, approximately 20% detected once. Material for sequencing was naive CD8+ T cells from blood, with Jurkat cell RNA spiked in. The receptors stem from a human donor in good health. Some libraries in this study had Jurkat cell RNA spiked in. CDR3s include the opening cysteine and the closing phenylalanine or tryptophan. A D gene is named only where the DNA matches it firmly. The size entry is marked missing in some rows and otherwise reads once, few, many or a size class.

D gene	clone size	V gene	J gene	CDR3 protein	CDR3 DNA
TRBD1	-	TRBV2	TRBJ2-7	CASSDSGTGAYEQYF	TGTGCCAGCAGTGACTCCGGGACAGGGGCCTACGAGCAGTACTTC
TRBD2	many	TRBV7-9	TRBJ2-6	CASSPPRLAESSGANVLTF	TGTGCCAGCAGCCCCCCTCGGCTAGCGGAAAGCTCTGGGGCCAACGTCCTGACTTTC
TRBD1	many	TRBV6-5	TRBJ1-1	CASSYSARGGTEAFF	TGTGCCAGCAGTTACTCGGCCAGGGGGGGGACTGAAGCTTTCTTT
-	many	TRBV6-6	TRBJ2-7	CASSYSLYEQYF	TGTGCCAGCAGTTACTCGCTTTACGAGCAGTACTTC
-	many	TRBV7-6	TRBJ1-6	CASSLGTNYNSPLHF	TGTGCCAGCAGCTTAGGGACAAACTATAATTCACCCCTCCACTTT
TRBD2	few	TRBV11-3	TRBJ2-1	CASSSGTSGRQFF	TGTGCCAGCAGCTCGGGGACTAGCGGGCGTCAGTTCTTC
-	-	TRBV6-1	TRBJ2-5	CASSETEWGGGGQETQYF	TGTGCCAGCAGTGAGACCGAGTGGGGCGGGGGCGGTCAAGAGACCCAGTACTTC
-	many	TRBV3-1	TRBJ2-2	CASSQDRVFSNTGELFF	TGTGCCAGCAGCCAAGATCGGGTGTTTTCGAACACCGGGGAGCTGTTTTTT
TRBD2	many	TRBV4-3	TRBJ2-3	CASSQERALAHTDTQYF	TGCGCCAGCAGCCAAGAAAGGGCACTAGCGCACACAGATACGCAGTATTTT
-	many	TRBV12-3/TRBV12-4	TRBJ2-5	CASSFLFDNQETQYF	TGTGCCAGCAGTTTTCTTTTCGACAACCAAGAGACCCAGTACTTC
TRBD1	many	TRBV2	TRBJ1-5	CASSPTGGELQPQHF	TGTGCCAGCAGCCCGACAGGGGGCGAGCTTCAGCCCCAGCATTTT
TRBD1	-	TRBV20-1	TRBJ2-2	CGASKGQENTGELFF	TGCGGTGCTAGTAAGGGACAGGAGAACACCGGGGAGCTGTTTTTT
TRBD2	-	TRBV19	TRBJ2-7	CASSMAVVGTSWYEQYF	TGTGCCAGTAGTATGGCGGTTGTTGGGACTAGCTGGTACGAGCAGTACTTC
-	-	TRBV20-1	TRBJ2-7	CSAPENYEQYF	TGCAGTGCCCCGGAGAACTACGAGCAGTACTTC